Each of the 27 T cell receptor beta chains below was sequenced from the same sample in a study. TCRdb re-called the 5' RACE reads with MiXCR, one entry per CDR3 protein. This repertoire shows a few thousand distinct CDR3 sequences, around three fifths found once; its top ten account for around an eighth. The sample was naive CD4+ T cells sorted from blood. Subset defined: naive CD4+ T cells, CD4+CD45RA+CD25-. These receptors all come from a female donor with breast cancer.

The V and J genes are TRBV7-2 and TRBJ2-7, with 8 bases matching TRBD1. The CDR3 is made up of 15 amino acids. With V trimmed by 4 bases and J by 5 bases, 10 bases remained unmatched. Looked up from germline, CDR1 is SGHTA and CDR2 is FQGNSA. The CDR3 is CASSSVPGGIHEQYF. In DNA form, the CDR3 reads TGTGCCAGCAGCTCGGTCCCAGGGGGCATACACGAGCAGTACTTC.

J is TRBJ2-7 and V is TRBV10-3; D could derive from TRBD1 or TRBD2 (6 bases each). The CDR3 runs 13 residues. Germline loops: CDR1 ENHRY, CDR2 SYGVKD. Trimming shortened V by 4 bases and J by 6 bases, and 13 bases separated the two germline ends. This chain's CDR3 is CAISVGGPSEQYV. The CDR3 DNA follows: TGTGCCATCAGTGTGGGGGGCCCTAGCGAGCAGTACGTC.

CDR3 sequence reads: CATSVRTGTIGGYTF. CDR3 in DNA: TGTGCCACCTCTGTAAGGACAGGGACTATAGGGGGCTACACCTTC. This rearrangement joins TRBV6-6 to TRBJ1-2; TRBD1 matches 8 bases. The V gene's germline CDR1 is MNHNY and CDR2 SVGAGI (reference sequence). V dropped 10 bases and J dropped 8; count of bases not matched to a gene: 18. This CDR3 spans 15 amino acids.

This clonotype appeared once. The gene calls are TRBV20-1 and TRBJ1-5; a possible D gene is TRBD1 (5 bases). Germline loops: CDR1 DFQATT, CDR2 SNEGSKA (reference sequence). There are 14 residues in the CDR3. CDR3 bases: TGCAGGGAGTCCCTTCAGGGCTTCCTTACGGCCCAGCATTTT. Translated: CRESLQGFLTAQHF.

This clonotype occurred a few times. The V gene is TRBV7-6, the J gene TRBJ1-1; TRBD1 is a possible D gene (5 bases). Germline assignment: CDR1 SGHVS and CDR2 FNYEAQ. The V end lost 6 bases, the J end lost 2 bases, and 16 bases lay between the germline ends. The CDR3 has 15 residues. The CDR3 loop is CASSSQGYSNTEAFF. The CDR3 DNA follows: TGTGCCAGCAGTTCCCAGGGATACTCAAACACTGAAGCTTTCTTT.

The chain is built from TRBV30 and TRBJ2-4, with 12 bases lining up with TRBD1. The CDR3 consists of 13 residues. CDR1 and CDR2 (germline): GTSNPN, SVGIG (reference sequence). J gave up 9 bases and V 6 bases, and 6 bases lay outside the gene matches. For the CDR3, the DNA is TGTGCCTGTTACGGGACAGGGGGCGTCATTCAGTACTTC. Translating it yields CACYGTGGVIQYF. Supplemented by reference TRBV30 and TRBJ2-4, the full variable domain reads SQTIHQWPATLVQPVGSPLSLECTVEGTSNPNLYWYRQAAGRGLQLLFYSVGIGQISSEVPQNLSASRPQDRQFILSSKKLLLSDSGFYLCACYGTGGVIQYFGAGTRLSVL.

Only one count was recorded for this clonotype. This chain joins TRBV15 and TRBJ2-5; a possible D gene is TRBD1 (5 bases). The CDR3 contains 15 residues. Germline CDR1 reads LNHNV; CDR2 reads YYDKDF (reference sequence). Trimming left V 3 bases short and J 3 bases short, with 14 bases between. The CDR3, as DNA: TGTGCCACCAGCAGGGGCCTCGACAGTGAAGAGACCCAGTACTTC. Translating gives CATSRGLDSEETQYF.

As regards this clonotype: A read error may account for a junction end that differs from germline. This chain connects TRBV6-2 or TRBV6-3 to TRBJ2-1; tentatively, D is TRBD1 or TRBD2 (5 bases each). The CDR3 extends over 11 amino acids. Germline V gene sequence: CDR1 MNHEY, CDR2 SVGEGT. The CDR3 loop reads CASSHWGWQSF. The CDR3 nucleotides are TGTGCCAGCAGCCATTGGGGGTGGCAGTCCTTC.

The V call is TRBV29-1, the J call TRBJ2-2, with 8 bases lining up with TRBD1. V lost 7 bases, J lost 7 bases, and 11 bases stayed unmatched. Germline CDR1 reads SQVTM; CDR2 reads ANQGSEA. The CDR3 consists of 14 residues. The CDR3: CSAWTGKDYGELFF. The CDR3 DNA reads TGCAGCGCCTGGACAGGGAAGGATTACGGGGAGCTGTTTTTT.

Turning to this clonotype: Germline is not matched at one junction end, which may reflect a read error. J is TRBJ2-1 and V is TRBV29-1; D not resolved. Germline assignment: CDR1 SQVTM and CDR2 ANQGSEA. CDR3 length: 13 amino acids. The CDR3 bases are TGCGGCGTTGAGCGTACCGACTACAATGAGCAGTTCTTC. This codes for CGVERTDYNEQFF.

The CDR3 loop reads CAWDQGDNQPQHF. In DNA, the CDR3 is TGTGCCTGGGATCAGGGGGACAATCAGCCCCAGCATTTT. This chain links TRBV30 with TRBJ1-5; 7 positions match TRBD1. This CDR3 spans 13 amino acids. CDR1 and CDR2 from the germline V gene are GTSNPN and SVGIG (reference sequence). The J segment lost 3 bases and the V segment lost 5 bases, leaving 4 bases of the junction unmatched.

The V call is TRBV7-2, the J call TRBJ2-7; a weak D match, TRBD2 (5 bases). Looked up from germline, CDR1 is SGHTA and CDR2 is FQGNSA. Deletions cut 3 bases from V and 4 bases from J, with 10 bases between. The CDR3 covers 13 residues. The CDR3 loop is CASSLSGDYEQYF. CDR3 nucleotide sequence: TGTGCCAGCAGCTTGAGCGGAGATTACGAGCAGTACTTC.

This rearrangement joins TRBV4-2 to TRBJ2-2; possible D gene TRBD2, 6 bases. Trimming cost V 2 bases and J 7 bases, with 11 bases left between them. The germline gives CDR1 LGHNA, CDR2 YNFKEQ. This CDR3 contains 14 residues. In DNA form, the CDR3 reads TGTGCCAGCAGCCAATTTGGGGGGAGCGGGGAGCTGTTTTTT. Translating it yields CASSQFGGSGELFF.

The CDR3 protein is CSVEAGSTDTQYF. CDR3 in DNA: TGCAGTGTTGAAGCGGGCAGCACAGATACGCAGTATTTT. This sequence joins TRBV20-1 and TRBJ2-3; possible D gene TRBD2, 6 bases. The CDR3 runs 13 residues. Trimming shortened V by 7 bases and J by 0 bases, and 11 bases separated the two germline ends. Germline CDR1 is DFQATT and CDR2 is SNEGSKA (reference sequence).

The chain recombines TRBV6-5 with TRBJ1-1, with unresolved D. V was clipped by 2 bases and J by 6 bases, with 10 bases between them. The germline gives CDR1 MNHEY, CDR2 SVGAGI. CDR3 length equals 13 residues. CDR3 sequence: CASSYPDTAEAFF. In DNA, the CDR3 is TGTGCCAGCAGTTACCCTGACACGGCTGAAGCTTTCTTT.

This clonotype was seen a few times. The V and J genes are TRBV5-1 and TRBJ2-7; no clear D. The CDR3 spans 15 residues. The V gene's germline CDR1 is SGHRS and CDR2 YFSETQ. Trimming left V 4 bases short and J 1 base short, with 15 bases between. CDR3 amino acids: CASSLNTLSSYEQYF. DNA for the CDR3: TGCGCCAGCAGCCTGAACACTTTGAGTTCCTACGAGCAGTACTTC.

The gene calls are TRBV7-3 and TRBJ2-5; D gene unclear. The CDR3 is made up of 14 amino acids. V dropped 0 bases and J dropped 7 bases, with 12 bases sitting between them. Looked up from germline, CDR1 is SGHTA and CDR2 is FQGTGA. The CDR3 sequence: CASSLTNRLSTQYF. CDR3 in DNA: TGTGCCAGCAGCTTAACAAACCGGTTGTCGACCCAGTACTTC. Complete variable domain (other parts from reference TRBV7-3 and TRBJ2-5): GAGVSQTPSNKVTEKGKYVELRCDPISGHTALYWYRQSLGQGPEFLIYFQGTGAADDSGLPNDRFFAVRPEGSVSTLKIQRTERGDSAVYLCASSLTNRLSTQYFGPGTRLLVL.

V and J are TRBV20-1 and TRBJ2-3, with 7 bases that match TRBD1. The length of the CDR3 is 15 residues. V was pared by 4 bases and J by 2 bases, with 9 bases of the junction left unmatched. Germline V gene data show CDR1 as DFQATT and CDR2 as SNEGSKA (reference sequence). Here the CDR3 reads CSANIGDSLTDTQYF. As DNA, the CDR3 is TGCAGTGCTAACATCGGGGACAGCCTCACAGATACGCAGTATTTT.

CDR3 sequence (DNA): TGTGCCAGCAGTAGACCGGGACTTTCACCCCTCCACTTT. Amino acids: CASSRPGLSPLHF. V usage is TRBV6-5 and J usage is TRBJ1-6; maybe TRBD1 (5 bases). The CDR3 contains 13 residues. The germline gives CDR1 MNHEY, CDR2 SVGAGI. The V and J ends lost 5 bases and 9 bases respectively, with 11 bases between them.

The chain couples TRBV5-1 to TRBJ1-2; TRBD1 matches at 8 bases. CDR3 length: 14 residues. Germline CDR1 and CDR2: SGHRS and YFSETQ. After removal of 2 bases from V and 7 bases from J, the junction contained 7 bases not matched to a gene. The CDR3 region has the DNA TGCGCCAGCAGCTTTCAGGGGGCAGAGTTTGGCTACACCTTC. Its protein product is CASSFQGAEFGYTF. Together with reference TRBV5-1 and TRBJ1-2, the CDR3 gives the full variable domain: KAGVTQTPRYLIKTRGQQVTLSCSPISGHRSVSWYQQTPGQGLQFLFEYFSETQRNKGNFPGRFSGRQFSNSRSEMNVSTLELGDSALYLCASSFQGAEFGYTFGSGTRLTVV.

The chain joins TRBV7-2 to TRBJ2-5; D is unclear. Looked up from germline, CDR1 is SGHTA and CDR2 is FQGNSA. This CDR3 contains 11 residues. V lost 5 bases and J 5 bases, leaving 6 bases between the germline ends. CDR3 residues: CASSQHETQYF. Here the CDR3 DNA reads TGTGCCAGCAGCCAACACGAGACCCAGTACTTC.

The chain has TRBV7-6 and TRBJ2-5; D is undetermined. Trimming took off 3 bases at V and 5 bases at J, with 10 bases between the two ends. Germline loops: CDR1 SGHVS, CDR2 FNYEAQ. There are 13 residues in the CDR3. The CDR3, as DNA: TGTGCCAGCAGCTTGATGCGGTATGAGACCCAGTACTTC. Its protein product is CASSLMRYETQYF.

V is TRBV29-1 and J is TRBJ2-2; 7 nucleotides line up with TRBD2. The V gene end was trimmed by 5 bases and the J gene end by 5 bases; junction bases not matched to a gene: 11. The germline CDR1 and CDR2 sequences are SQVTM and ANQGSEA. The CDR3 extends over 15 amino acids. CDR3 amino acids: CSVSSGRGRTGELFF. In DNA, the CDR3 is TGCAGCGTTTCTTCAGGGAGGGGTCGTACCGGGGAGCTGTTTTTT.

This clonotype has just a few counts. The CDR3 is CSAKPPAGYEKLFF. The CDR3 DNA reads TGCAGTGCTAAACCCCCTGCGGGGTATGAAAAACTGTTTTTT. This chain links TRBV20-1 with TRBJ1-4; no clear D. V dropped 4 bases and J dropped 6 bases, with 15 bases sitting between them. Germline CDR1 DFQATT, CDR2 SNEGSKA (reference sequence). CDR3 length equals 14 residues.

This chain uses TRBV29-1 with TRBJ1-4, with D hard to call. The CDR3 has 15 amino acids. Deletions cut 6 bases from V and 0 bases from J, with 14 bases between. CDR1 is SQVTM and CDR2 is ANQGSEA in the germline V gene. The CDR3 DNA follows: TGCAGCGTCCGCGGACTAGGACCAACTAATGAAAAACTGTTTTTT. Protein sequence: CSVRGLGPTNEKLFF.

The V gene is TRBV15, the J gene TRBJ1-1; D remains unclear. The ends were cut back, 0 bases at V and 1 base at J, with 3 bases in the middle. Germline V gene sequence: CDR1 LNHNV, CDR2 YYDKDF (reference sequence). This CDR3 is 13 amino acids long. CDR3 nucleotide sequence: TGTGCCACCAGCAGAGAGGCGAACACTGAAGCTTTCTTT. As protein: CATSREANTEAFF.

The chain recombines TRBV20-1 with TRBJ2-7, with no clear D. The germline V gene has CDR1 DFQATT and CDR2 SNEGSKA (reference sequence). V was cut by 5 bases and J by 2 bases, with 7 bases left in between. This CDR3 region has 11 residues. Written as DNA, the CDR3 is TGCAGTGCTGTCCCCGCCTACGAGCAGTACGTC. This gives the protein CSAVPAYEQYV.